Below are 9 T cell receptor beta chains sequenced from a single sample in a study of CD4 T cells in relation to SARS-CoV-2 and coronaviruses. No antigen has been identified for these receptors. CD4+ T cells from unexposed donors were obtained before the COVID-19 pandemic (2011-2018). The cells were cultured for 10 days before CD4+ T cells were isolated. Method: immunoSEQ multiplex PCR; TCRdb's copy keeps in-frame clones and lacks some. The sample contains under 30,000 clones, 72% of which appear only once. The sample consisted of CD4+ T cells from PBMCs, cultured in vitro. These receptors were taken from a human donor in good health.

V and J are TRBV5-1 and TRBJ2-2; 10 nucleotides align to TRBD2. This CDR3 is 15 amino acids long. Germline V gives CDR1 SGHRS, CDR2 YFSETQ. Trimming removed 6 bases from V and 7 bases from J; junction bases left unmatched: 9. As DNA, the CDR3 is TGCGCCAGCAAGCCTAGCGGGAGTTCAATCGGGGAGCTGTTTTTT. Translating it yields CASKPSGSSIGELFF.

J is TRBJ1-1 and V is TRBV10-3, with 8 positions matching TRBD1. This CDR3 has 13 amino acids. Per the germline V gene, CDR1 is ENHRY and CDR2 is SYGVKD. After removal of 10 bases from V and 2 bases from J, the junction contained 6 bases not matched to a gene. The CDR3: CATSTGDNTEAFF. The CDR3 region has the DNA TGTGCCACGTCGACAGGGGATAACACTGAAGCTTTCTTT.

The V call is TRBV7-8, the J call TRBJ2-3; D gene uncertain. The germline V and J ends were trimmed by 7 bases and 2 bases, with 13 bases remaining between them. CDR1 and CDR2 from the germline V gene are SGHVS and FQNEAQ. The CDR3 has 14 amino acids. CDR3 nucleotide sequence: TGTGCCAGCAATAATCCCCTTGTCACAGATACGCAGTATTTT. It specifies CASNNPLVTDTQYF.

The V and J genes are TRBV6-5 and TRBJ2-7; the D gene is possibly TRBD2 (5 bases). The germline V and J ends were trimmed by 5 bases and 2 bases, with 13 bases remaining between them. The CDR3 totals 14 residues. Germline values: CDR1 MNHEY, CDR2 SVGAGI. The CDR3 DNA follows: TGTGCCAGCAGTAACGGACTGTTTGCCTACGAGCAGTACTTC. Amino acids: CASSNGLFAYEQYF.

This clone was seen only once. CDR3 nucleotide sequence: TGTGCCAGCAGCCCCTCCCAGGGGGTTGATACGCAGTATTTT. It is translated as CASSPSQGVDTQYF. The chain links TRBV9 to TRBJ2-3, with 7 positions matching TRBD1. In germline, CDR1 is SGDLS, CDR2 YYNGEE. The CDR3 length is 14 residues. V dropped 4 bases and J dropped 6; count of bases not matched to a gene: 8.

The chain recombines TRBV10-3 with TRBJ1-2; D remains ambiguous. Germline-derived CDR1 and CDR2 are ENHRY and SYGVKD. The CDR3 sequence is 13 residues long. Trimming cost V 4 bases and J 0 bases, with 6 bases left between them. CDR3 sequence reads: CAISGLANYGYTF. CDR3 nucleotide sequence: TGTGCCATCAGTGGGTTGGCTAACTATGGCTACACCTTC.

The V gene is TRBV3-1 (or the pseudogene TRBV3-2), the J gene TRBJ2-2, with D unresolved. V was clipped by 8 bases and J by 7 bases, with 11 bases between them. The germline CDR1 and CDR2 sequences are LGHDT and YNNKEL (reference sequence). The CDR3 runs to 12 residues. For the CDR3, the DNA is TGTGCCAGCTCTATATATGGCGGGGAGCTGTTTTTT. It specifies CASSIYGGELFF.

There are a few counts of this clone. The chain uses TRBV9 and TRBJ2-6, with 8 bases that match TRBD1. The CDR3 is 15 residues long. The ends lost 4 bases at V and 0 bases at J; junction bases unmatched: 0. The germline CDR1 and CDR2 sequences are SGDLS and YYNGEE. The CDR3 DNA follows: TGTGCCAGCAGCACAGGGGGCTCTGGGGCCAACGTCCTGACTTTC. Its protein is CASSTGGSGANVLTF.

As DNA, the CDR3 is TGTGCCAGCAGCTTAAAGGGTGCAAACACCGGGGAGCTGTTTTTT. Its protein is CASSLKGANTGELFF. This chain uses TRBV7-3 with TRBJ2-2; D is ambiguous. The CDR3 contains 15 residues. The germline V and J ends were trimmed by 1 base and 2 bases, with 8 bases remaining between them. The germline CDR1 and CDR2 sequences are SGHTA and FQGTGA.